Following are 31 T cell receptor beta chains from one sample sequenced in a study of shared clonotypes between healthy human individuals. Method: immunoSEQ multiplex PCR; TCRdb's copy keeps in-frame clones and lacks some. The table has about 1,500,000 clones, around 97% seen once. The sample comprised naive CD4+ T cells sorted from blood. Specified subset: CD45RA+ positively selected. Every receptor here comes from a man aged 25 to 40 in good health.

The rearrangement links TRBV29-1 to TRBJ1-1; D unclear. CDR3 size: 11 residues. CDR1 is SQVTM and CDR2 is ANQGSEA in the germline V gene. Trimming removed 4 bases at V and 5 bases at J, with 8 bases between. This CDR3 reads CSVGDLTEAFF. The CDR3 bases are TGCAGCGTTGGGGATTTGACTGAAGCTTTCTTT.

The chain is built from TRBV11-2 and TRBJ1-2; no definite D call. CDR1 is SGHAT, CDR2 FQNNGV, per germline. The germline V and J ends were trimmed by 5 bases and 1 base, with 8 bases remaining between them. The CDR3 has 13 residues. CDR3 protein: CASSHESNYGYTF. CDR3 nucleotide sequence: TGTGCCAGCAGCCACGAGAGTAACTATGGCTACACCTTC.

The chain employs TRBV2 and TRBJ2-5; 7 nucleotides agree with TRBD1. Germline CDR1 SNHLY, CDR2 FYNNEI. V gave up 9 bases and J gave up 4 bases; unmatched junction bases: 20. The CDR3 is made up of 17 amino acids. The CDR3 here is CASGETRDSSFRETQYF. The CDR3 nucleotides read TGTGCCAGTGGGGAGACCAGGGACAGTAGTTTCCGAGAGACCCAGTACTTC.

Of note for this clone: This sample includes further DNA sequences coding for the same CDR3. The V call is TRBV29-1, the J call TRBJ2-5; D might be TRBD1 or TRBD2, each matching 5 bases. The germline gives CDR1 SQVTM, CDR2 ANQGSEA. V was pared by 4 bases and J by 2 bases, with 11 bases between. The CDR3 is 13 amino acids. CDR3 sequence: CSVVVGPQETQYF. CDR3 DNA sequence: TGCAGCGTTGTGGTGGGACCACAAGAGACCCAGTACTTC.

With respect to this clone: Other DNA sequences from this sample encode an identical CDR3 as well. The chain combines TRBV27 with TRBJ1-5; no firm D call. In germline, CDR1 is MNHEY, CDR2 SMNVEV (reference sequence). V lost 3 bases and J lost 2, with 11 bases in between. CDR3 length: 15 amino acids. This chain's CDR3 is CASSFSGVGNQPQHF. CDR3 nucleotide sequence: TGTGCCAGCAGTTTTAGCGGGGTTGGCAATCAGCCCCAGCATTTT.

V gene TRBV14 combines with J gene TRBJ2-7; D is ambiguous. V shed 5 bases and J shed 3 bases, with 11 bases lying between them. Germline V CDR1 and CDR2: SGHDN, FVKESK. CDR3 size: 13 residues. The chain's CDR3 is CASSYDSSYEQYF. The DNA of the CDR3 is TGTGCCAGCAGCTACGATTCTAGCTACGAGCAGTACTTC.

The chain combines TRBV6-1 with TRBJ1-5; D gene ambiguous. Germline V lookup: CDR1 MNHNS, CDR2 SASEGT. There are 11 residues in the CDR3. V lost 8 bases and J 3 bases, leaving 5 bases between the germline ends. The DNA for the CDR3 is TGTGCCAGCGGACCCAATCAGCCCCAGCATTTT. It encodes CASGPNQPQHF.

This chain links TRBV28 with TRBJ2-1; D is ambiguous. Germline values: CDR1 MDHEN, CDR2 SYDVKM. The CDR3 totals 13 residues. Deletions cut 5 bases from V and 9 bases from J, with 14 bases between. This CDR3 reads CASSPDRVPEQFF. DNA of the CDR3: TGTGCCAGCAGTCCCGATCGAGTACCTGAGCAGTTCTTC.

The chain combines TRBV20-1 with TRBJ2-3; D unclear. Germline assignment: CDR1 DFQATT and CDR2 SNEGSKA (reference sequence). Trimming removed 6 bases at V and 3 bases at J, with 7 bases between. The CDR3 consists of 11 residues. The CDR3 protein is CSAVHTDTQYF. CDR3 sequence (DNA): TGCAGTGCGGTCCATACAGATACGCAGTATTTT.

CDR3 sequence (DNA): TGTGCCAGCAGTTTATCTCGGCTAGCGGGAGTCGCAGATACGCAGTATTTT. As protein: CASSLSRLAGVADTQYF. The chain recombines TRBV27 with TRBJ2-3, with 10 nucleotides matching TRBD2. This CDR3 spans 17 amino acids. Trimming removed 0 bases from V and 4 bases from J; junction bases left unmatched: 7. Germline assignment: CDR1 MNHEY and CDR2 SMNVEV (reference sequence).

Only one count was recorded for this clone. The V and J genes are TRBV7-8 and TRBJ2-3, with D tentatively TRBD2 (6 bases). V dropped 3 bases and J dropped 2 bases, with 9 bases sitting between them. In germline, CDR1 is SGHVS, CDR2 FQNEAQ. The CDR3 loop spans 14 amino acids. CDR3 DNA sequence: TGTGCCAGCAGCTTGGGACTTTACACAGATACGCAGTATTTT. This gives the protein CASSLGLYTDTQYF.

DNA of the CDR3: TGCGCCAGCAGCCTTCGGGACCACTCTGGCGAAAAACTGTTTTTT. This sequence encodes CASSLRDHSGEKLFF. This chain joins TRBV4-3 and TRBJ1-4, with a tentative D call TRBD1 (5 bases). The V and J ends lost 4 bases and 8 bases respectively, with 17 bases between them. Germline loops: CDR1 LGHNA, CDR2 YSLEER. This CDR3 has 15 residues.

In the case of this clone: A read error may produce the germline difference seen at one junction end. The V and J genes are TRBV7-7 and TRBJ2-5, with 13 bases identical to TRBD2. Germline CDR1 reads SSHAT; CDR2 reads FNYEAQ (reference sequence). The CDR3 extends over 17 amino acids. The CDR3 nucleotides are TGTGCTAGCAGCTTACCCCGACTAGCGGGAGGTAGGGAGACCCAGTACTTC. Encoded protein: CASSLPRLAGGRETQYF.

On this clone: The junction shows a germline mismatch at one end, possibly a read error. The rearrangement links TRBV2 to TRBJ1-5; D is unresolved. CDR1 and CDR2 from the germline V gene are SNHLY and FYNNEI. There are 13 residues in the CDR3. Here the CDR3 DNA reads TGTGCCAGCAGTGAAAACCCCACTTCCTTACCACGCTTT. Amino acids: CASSENPTSLPRF.

The genes are TRBV6-5 and TRBJ1-2, with D possibly matching TRBD1 (6 bases). From germline, CDR1 is MNHEY and CDR2 SVGAGI. V was cut by 7 bases and J by 6 bases, with 18 bases left in between. This CDR3 comprises 14 residues. The CDR3 bases are TGTGCCAGCAACCCAAAAGGGGGGTTACATGGCTACACCTTC. It specifies CASNPKGGLHGYTF.

The chain uses TRBV7-9 and TRBJ2-7; 9 nucleotides agree with TRBD2. The germline V gene has CDR1 SEHNR and CDR2 FQNEAQ (reference sequence). V was clipped by 0 bases and J by 2 bases; unmatched bases: 5. The CDR3 is made up of 16 amino acids. The CDR3 spells CASSLALAGPTYEQYF. The CDR3 DNA reads TGTGCCAGCAGCTTAGCGCTAGCGGGGCCCACCTACGAGCAGTACTTC.

J is TRBJ2-1 and V is TRBV5-1, with TRBD2 matching 13 bases. The germline CDR1 and CDR2 sequences are SGHRS and YFSETQ. The junction had 11 bases not matched to a gene; V was cut back by 4 bases and J by 7 bases. The CDR3 is 17 amino acids. For the CDR3, the DNA is TGCGCCAGCAGCCCCGGACTAGCGGGAGCGATTTTGAATGAGCAGTTCTTC. Translated: CASSPGLAGAILNEQFF.

The V gene is TRBV28, the J gene TRBJ1-4; D unresolved. This CDR3 comprises 12 residues. Looked up from germline, CDR1 is MDHEN and CDR2 is SYDVKM. V was pared by 5 bases and J by 4 bases, with 5 bases between. CDR3 DNA sequence: TGTGCCAGCAGTGATGTTAATGAAAAACTGTTTTTT. Protein product: CASSDVNEKLFF.

The chain has TRBV7-2 and TRBJ2-7, with TRBD1 matching over 7 bases. V lost 5 bases, J lost 1 base, and 2 bases stayed unmatched. This CDR3 has 13 amino acids. The germline V gene encodes CDR1 SGHTA and CDR2 FQGNSA. The CDR3 here is CASSPDRSYEQYF. The CDR3 nucleotides are TGTGCCAGCAGCCCGGACAGGTCCTACGAGCAGTACTTC.

This chain links TRBV2 with TRBJ1-1; 7 bases fit TRBD1. V gave up 4 bases and J gave up 1 base; unmatched junction bases: 6. CDR3 size: 15 residues. Germline-derived CDR1 and CDR2 are SNHLY and FYNNEI. This CDR3 reads CASSGQGLRNTEAFF. The CDR3 coding sequence is TGTGCCAGCAGTGGACAGGGTTTGAGGAACACTGAAGCTTTCTTT.

The genes are TRBV28 and TRBJ2-7; 7 bases agree with TRBD1. Trimming cost V 8 bases and J 4 bases; bases outside gene matches: 11. Germline CDR1 and CDR2: MDHEN and SYDVKM. The CDR3 covers 14 residues. This chain's CDR3 is CASHSPGTVYEQYF. CDR3 sequence (DNA): TGTGCCAGCCACTCCCCCGGGACAGTTTACGAGCAGTACTTC. The variable domain in full, with the rest retrieved from reference TRBV28 and TRBJ2-7, is DVKVTQSSRYLVKRTGEKVFLECVQDMDHENMFWYRQDPGLGLRLIYFSYDVKMKEKGDIPEGYSVSREKKERFSLILESASTNQTSMYLCASHSPGTVYEQYFGPGTRLTVT.

This clone came up once. The chain joins TRBV11-3 to TRBJ2-5, with TRBD1 matching over 7 bases. The CDR3 loop spans 16 amino acids. Germline V gene data show CDR1 as SGHNT and CDR2 as YENEEA. With V trimmed by 4 bases and J by 4 bases, 12 bases remained unmatched. This CDR3 reads CASSSRGQDKRETQYF. The CDR3 DNA is TGTGCCAGCAGCTCCCGAGGACAGGACAAAAGAGAGACCCAGTACTTC.

CDR3 sequence: CASSLSAGGPYNEQFF. The CDR3 DNA follows: TGTGCCAGCAGTTTATCGGCTGGGGGGCCCTACAATGAGCAGTTCTTC. This rearrangement joins TRBV28 to TRBJ2-1; D may correspond to TRBD1 or TRBD2 (6 bases each). The V and J ends lost 1 base and 2 bases respectively, with 12 bases between them. Germline CDR1 is MDHEN and CDR2 is SYDVKM. This CDR3 region has 16 residues.

The chain combines TRBV28 with TRBJ2-7; 8 nucleotides agree with TRBD2. The germline gives CDR1 MDHEN, CDR2 SYDVKM. This CDR3 comprises 16 residues. V was clipped by 4 bases and J by 3 bases; unmatched bases: 11. In DNA form, the CDR3 reads TGTGCCAGCAGTTCCCTGAGACGGGAGGGGCTCTACGAGCAGTACTTC. Its translation: CASSSLRREGLYEQYF.

The J gene is TRBJ2-1, the V gene TRBV7-2, with a tentative D call TRBD2 (5 bases). CDR1 SGHTA and CDR2 FQGNSA come from the germline V gene. There are 15 residues in the CDR3. The germline V and J ends were trimmed by 7 bases and 4 bases, with 17 bases remaining between them. CDR3 bases: TGTGCCAGCACCTTTTCCCACAGCGGATACAATGAGCAGTTCTTC. It is translated as CASTFSHSGYNEQFF.

The chain recombines TRBV2 with TRBJ1-5, with 7 bases lining up with TRBD1. CDR1 is SNHLY, CDR2 FYNNEI, per germline. The CDR3 runs to 15 residues. J was trimmed by 3 bases and V by 6 bases; bases with no gene match: 8. CDR3 in amino acids: CASSWDSATNQPQHF. CDR3 DNA sequence: TGTGCCAGCAGCTGGGACAGCGCGACCAATCAGCCCCAGCATTTT.

The V call is TRBV7-9, the J call TRBJ2-2, with D hard to call. This CDR3 is 16 amino acids long. V lost 6 bases and J 5 bases, leaving 19 bases between the germline ends. Germline V gene data show CDR1 as SEHNR and CDR2 as FQNEAQ (reference sequence). CDR3 sequence: CASRSRLLGGTGELFF. The CDR3 coding sequence is TGTGCCAGCAGATCCCGACTCTTAGGTGGTACCGGGGAGCTGTTTTTT.

The rearrangement uses TRBV4-3 and TRBJ1-5, with 7 bases matching TRBD1. The germline gives CDR1 LGHNA, CDR2 YSLEER. This CDR3 spans 13 amino acids. Trimming at V came to 5 bases and at J to 5 bases, leaving 3 bases not matched to a gene. In DNA form, the CDR3 reads TGCGCCAGCAGCTACAGGGGAGATCAGCCCCAGCATTTT. Its protein product is CASSYRGDQPQHF.

J is TRBJ2-1 and V is TRBV5-4, with no clear D. CDR1 is SGHNT and CDR2 is YYREEE in the germline V gene (reference sequence). The CDR3 spans 12 residues. The V and J ends lost 1 base and 8 bases respectively, with 7 bases between them. CDR3 loop: CASSLLGYEQFF. The DNA of the CDR3 is TGTGCCAGCAGCTTGCTGGGGTATGAGCAGTTCTTC.

V and J are TRBV18 and TRBJ2-3, with 11 bases aligning to TRBD2. After removal of 4 bases from V and 2 bases from J, the junction contained 5 bases not matched to a gene. The CDR3 contains 16 residues. Germline values: CDR1 KGHSH, CDR2 LQKENI. CDR3 amino acids: CASSQGLAEVTDTQYF. The CDR3 coding sequence is TGTGCCAGCTCACAGGGACTAGCGGAAGTCACAGATACGCAGTATTTT.

The chain employs TRBV6-5 and TRBJ2-5; no definite D call. This CDR3 comprises 16 residues. Deletions cut 0 bases from V and 2 bases from J, with 13 bases between. CDR1 is MNHEY, CDR2 SVGAGI, per germline. CDR3 DNA: TGTGCCAGCAGTTACTCGATAGGAGTGCGACAAGAGACCCAGTACTTC. It encodes CASSYSIGVRQETQYF.